The TCR beta chain under discussion was sequenced for a study of blood T cells in healthy people across ages. Points from the study as a whole: Percentage of naive T cells showed a strong correlation with TCR beta diversity. Age advanced and TCR beta diversity per million T cells fell, roughly linearly.

Looked up from germline, CDR1 is MNHEY and CDR2 is SMNVEV (reference sequence). Losses at the gene ends were 2 bases for V and 7 bases for J; bases not matched to a gene: 5. CDR3 size: 16 residues. About this clonotype itself: Antigen: not known.

Using a J-beta primer mix together with a sample-barcoded 5' primer, a second PCR was run for roughly 6 to 12 cycles. Using its own MiXCR run on the 5' RACE reads, TCRdb lists one record per CDR3 protein. The table shows 1.5 million to 2 million distinct CDR3 sequences, with roughly 32% occurring only once. The chain is built from TRBV27 and TRBJ2-2, with TRBD2 identical over 12 bases. The sequenced sample consisted of blood. This TCR came from a woman younger than 45 in good health. The CDR3 loop reads CASSLLAGGRGGELFF. The DNA of the CDR3 is TGTGCCAGCAGTTTACTAGCGGGGGGGCGCGGCGGGGAGCTGTTTTTT.